This TCR beta chain was found in a study of graft-versus-host responses after intestinal transplantation. On this clone itself: Its antigen is undetermined.

The assay was immunoSEQ multiplex PCR, and TCRdb's table has in-frame clones only and misses some. The top ten hold around 1% of the sample, which has about 120,000 clones, 85% to 95% seen once. The sequence was obtained from a human donor who was the organ donor for an intestinal transplant. Sequencing used unstimulated CD8+ T cells sorted from spleen or lymph node cells, obtained before transplant.

The CDR3 loop is CASSLFRSSYNEQFF. CDR3 bases: TGTGCCAGCAGCTTGTTCCGAAGCTCCTACAATGAGCAGTTCTTC. V gene TRBV5-6 combines with J gene TRBJ2-1; no reliable D call. Deletions cut 1 base from V and 0 bases from J, with 8 bases between. CDR1 and CDR2 (germline): SGHDT, YYEEEE. The CDR3 spans 15 residues.